Presented here are 5 T cell receptor beta chains from one specimen sequenced in a study of T cell responses to AZD1222 COVID-19 vaccine (dated by TCRdb to about 2021). The time point label corresponds to: baseline before first vaccination. The protocol used for the library was the immunoSEQ multiplex PCR assay. TCRdb mirrors the immuneACCESS table, restricted to in-frame sequences. Some clones are absent from its copies; in checked studies, under half trace to an unresolved V gene, and the reason for the others is unknown. This sample has about 120,000 clones in its table, and about nine tenths of those were observed once. The leading ten clones occupy more than 13% of the sample. Material: peripheral blood, obtained on day 0 of AZD1222 vaccination. The source is an adult in good health.

The table lists this clone with a few counts. The gene calls are TRBV2 and TRBJ2-7; a weak D match, TRBD2 (7 bases). Trimming removed 6 bases at V and 5 bases at J, with 17 bases between. This CDR3 has 14 amino acids. Germline V gene data show CDR1 as SNHLY and CDR2 as FYNNEI. In DNA form, the CDR3 reads TGTGCCAGCAGGCGGGGAGGGGGAGTGAACGAGCAGTACTTC. Translating it yields CASRRGGGVNEQYF. Full variable domain (outside the CDR3, taken from reference TRBV2 and TRBJ2-7): EPEVTQTPSHQVTQMGQEVILRCVPISNHLYFYWYRQILGQKVEFLVSFYNNEISEKSEIFDDQFSVERPDGSNFTLKIRSTKLEDSAMYFCASRRGGGVNEQYFGPGTRLTVT.

V gene TRBV5-3 combines with J gene TRBJ2-3; no definite D call. TRBV5-3 carries the ORF label, with uncertain function. The CDR3 runs to 17 residues. V lost 1 base and J lost 0, with 15 bases in between. The CDR3 coding sequence is TGTGCCAGAAGCTTGTCGCGGCAGCAAATAAGCACAGATACGCAGTATTTT. Its translation: CARSLSRQQISTDTQYF.

V usage is TRBV5-5 and J usage is TRBJ2-7; D gene unclear. Trimming stripped 0 bases from V and 2 bases from J, with 21 bases between. This CDR3 has 18 residues. CDR1 and CDR2 from the germline V gene are SGHKS and YYEKEE (reference sequence). The CDR3 sequence: CASSLGRSAVDGPYEQYF. The DNA for the CDR3 is TGTGCCAGCAGCTTGGGTCGCTCGGCCGTCGACGGGCCCTACGAGCAGTACTTC.

The V gene is TRBV18, the J gene TRBJ2-1; 9 positions match TRBD2. J gave up 0 bases and V 0 bases, and 12 bases lay outside the gene matches. The CDR3 is 20 amino acids. Germline CDR1 reads KGHSH; CDR2 reads LQKENI. The CDR3 loop is CASSPPLRGGLISSYNEQFF. CDR3 DNA: TGTGCCAGCTCACCACCGCTGCGGGGGGGCCTAATAAGCTCCTACAATGAGCAGTTCTTC.

This clone turned up a few times. The rearrangement links TRBV24-1 to TRBJ2-6; the D is unclear. The CDR3 sequence is 12 residues long. CDR1 is KGHDR and CDR2 is SFDVKD in the germline V gene. V was shortened by 7 bases and J by 1 base, with 1 base between the two germline ends. In nucleotides, the CDR3 is TGTGCCACCAGGTCTGGGGCCAACGTCCTGACTTTC. It codes for CATRSGANVLTF.